Reported below is one T cell receptor beta chain. The entry originates in a study of T cell changes during pregnancy in multiple sclerosis. Sequenced by immunoSEQ multiplex PCR; TCRdb stores in-frame clones only, minus some. The sample carries over 35,000 clones, 80% to 95% recorded once. Per the germline V gene, CDR1 is KGHSH and CDR2 is LQKENI. The CDR3 covers 16 residues. V lost 2 bases and J 3 bases, leaving 16 bases between the germline ends. The input for sequencing was CD4+ T cells from peripheral blood mononuclear cells, taken in the third trimester of pregnancy. The TCR sequence derives from a female donor with multiple sclerosis, enrolled in a pregnancy study. The rearrangement links TRBV18 to TRBJ1-1, with D perhaps TRBD1 (5 bases). This CDR3 is CASSPGVAGRYTEAFF. In nucleotides, the CDR3 is TGTGCCAGCTCACCAGGGGTGGCAGGGAGGTACACTGAAGCTTTCTTT.